The source of this TCR beta chain is a study of T cells in Graves' hyperthyroidism and ophthalmopathy. As for the study in general: Pretreatment peripheral blood was obtained at initial diagnosis.

On this clonotype itself: Its antigen is currently unknown.

RNA transcripts served as the template for amplifying TCR beta CDR3 regions. The HTBI primer set drove a first-round RT-PCR of the TCR CDR3. TCRdb called the multiplex PCR reads again in MiXCR, with one record for every CDR3 protein. The sample shows around 580,000 distinct CDR3 sequences, roughly 17% of them seen only once. Study observations and caveats: Prediction of ophthalmopathy progression came a median approximately 6 months pre-onset.

In making diagnoses, clinical symptoms, serum thyroxine and TRAb, thyroid ultrasound and orbital computed tomography were all used. Input material: blood. This TCR came from a woman in her late teens or twenties with Graves' hyperthyroidism.

The CDR3 spells CSANGQGSLYEQYF. CDR3 in DNA: TGCAGTGCTAATGGACAGGGTTCTCTCTACGAGCAGTACTTC. This rearrangement joins TRBV20-1 to TRBJ2-7; 8 nucleotides agree with TRBD1. Germline CDR1 and CDR2: DFQATT and SNEGSKA (reference sequence). This CDR3 contains 14 residues. With 4 bases clipped from V and 3 bases from J, the junction kept 8 bases outside the gene matches.